This T cell receptor beta chain was recorded in a study of radiotherapy plus CTLA-4 blockade in lung cancer. Notes on the study in general: The best predictor of response was reported to be early blood T cell clone dynamics, with interferon-beta. Researchers report tumor-derived TCR clones expanding in blood after radiotherapy plus ipilimumab.

The protocol was immunoSEQ multiplex PCR, while the TCRdb copy is restricted to in-frame clones and leaves out a portion. This table has more than 75,000 clones, about three quarters appearing once. This CDR3 is built from 15 residues. The germline V gene encodes CDR1 SGHRS and CDR2 YFSETQ. V was pared by 1 base and J by 6 bases, with 17 bases between. In the case of this clone: Its cognate antigen is unknown.

Specimen: peripheral blood, collected from a patient treated with radiotherapy plus ipilimumab. The rearrangement uses TRBV5-1 and TRBJ2-7; D is perhaps TRBD1 or TRBD2 (5 bases each). This TCR was sampled from a human donor with non-small cell lung cancer that progressed on radiotherapy plus ipilimumab. The CDR3 DNA sequence: TGCGCCAGCAGCTTGAAGACAGAGGCGAGGGGCGAGCAGTACTTC. Amino acid sequence: CASSLKTEARGEQYF.